The 13 T cell receptor beta chains given below trace back to one sample, sequenced in a study of blood T cell repertoires in COVID-19. Data came from immunoSEQ multiplex PCR; TCRdb stores just in-frame clones and leaves some out. Among 75,000 to 95,000 clones, approximately 88% were seen once, and the ten largest hold 5% to 6.5%. The sequencing sample was made of peripheral blood. The receptors originated from a man aged 50 or older with active COVID-19.

This chain uses TRBV24-1 with TRBJ2-2; the D gene is possibly TRBD1 (6 bases). Trimming cost V 3 bases and J 7 bases, with 14 bases left between them. This CDR3 is built from 15 residues. In germline, CDR1 is KGHDR, CDR2 SFDVKD. The CDR3 region is CATSDPTQGHGELFF. The CDR3 DNA is TGTGCCACCAGTGATCCGACACAGGGACACGGGGAGCTGTTTTTT.

The gene calls are TRBV19 and TRBJ2-7; 8 positions match TRBD2. This CDR3 has 14 residues. Germline lookup yields CDR1 LNHDA and CDR2 SQIVND (reference sequence). V lost 4 bases, J lost 5 bases, and 7 bases stayed unmatched. CDR3 region: CASSTSGGSHEQYF. CDR3 in DNA: TGTGCCAGTAGTACATCGGGAGGGTCCCACGAGCAGTACTTC.

The chain links TRBV19 to TRBJ1-1; TRBD1 might be the D (5 bases). V lost 2 bases and J lost 1, with 5 bases in between. The CDR3 sequence is 13 residues long. The V gene's germline CDR1 is LNHDA and CDR2 SQIVND (reference sequence). CDR3 DNA sequence: TGTGCCAGTAGTATAAGGGGGAACACTGAAGCTTTCTTT. It yields the protein CASSIRGNTEAFF.

The rearrangement joins TRBV29-1 to TRBJ1-2, with 8 nucleotides matching TRBD1. Trimming removed 8 bases from V and 8 bases from J; junction bases left unmatched: 7. The CDR3 extends over 11 amino acids. Germline loops: CDR1 SQVTM, CDR2 ANQGSEA. The CDR3 nucleotides read TGCAGCACACGACAGGGGAGAGGCTACACCTTC. It encodes CSTRQGRGYTF.

In nucleotides, the CDR3 is TGTGCCAGCAGCTTGAACAGGGGAGCGGGCAATCAGCCCCAGCATTTT. This sequence encodes CASSLNRGAGNQPQHF. This chain joins TRBV5-8 and TRBJ1-5; 7 bases align to TRBD1. J lost 2 bases, V lost 1 base, and 6 bases had no gene match. Germline CDR1 and CDR2: SGHTS and YDEGEE. The CDR3 sequence is 16 residues long.

This chain joins TRBV5-1 and TRBJ2-5, with TRBD1 matching over 10 bases. The CDR3 is 15 residues long. V shed 4 bases, J shed 5 bases, and the junction held 8 bases outside the gene matches. From germline, CDR1 is SGHRS and CDR2 YFSETQ. CDR3 nucleotide sequence: TGCGCCAGCAGCCGAGGACAGGGGGTCGGGGAGACCCAGTACTTC. Its protein product is CASSRGQGVGETQYF. Supplemented by reference TRBV5-1 and TRBJ2-5, the full variable domain reads KAGVTQTPRYLIKTRGQQVTLSCSPISGHRSVSWYQQTPGQGLQFLFEYFSETQRNKGNFPGRFSGRQFSNSRSEMNVSTLELGDSALYLCASSRGQGVGETQYFGPGTRLLVL.

The CDR3 sequence is CASSPPRTGTNTEAFF. The DNA of the CDR3 is TGTGCCAGCAGCCCCCCCCGGACAGGGACGAACACTGAAGCTTTCTTT. The chain employs TRBV7-2 and TRBJ1-1; TRBD1 matches 8 bases. This CDR3 spans 16 amino acids. Unmatched junction bases numbered 9, after V lost 5 bases and J lost 1 base. Germline V gene sequence: CDR1 SGHTA, CDR2 FQGNSA. Complete variable domain (other parts from reference TRBV7-2 and TRBJ1-1): GAGVSQSPSNKVTEKGKDVELRCDPISGHTALYWYRQSLGQGLEFLIYFQGNSAPDKSGLPSDRFSAERTGGSVSTLTIQRTQQEDSAVYLCASSPPRTGTNTEAFFGQGTRLTVV.

The chain combines TRBV5-8 with TRBJ2-1, with a possible D match to TRBD2 (5 bases). CDR3 length: 20 residues. Germline loops: CDR1 SGHTS, CDR2 YDEGEE. V lost 3 bases, J lost 2 bases, and 27 bases lay in between. The CDR3 nucleotides are TGTGCCAGCAGCTCCCCGCGGGCGGCGTCTCTAGCCGCCCCCTACAATGAGCAGTTCTTC. Residues: CASSSPRAASLAAPYNEQFF. Full variable domain (outside the CDR3, taken from reference TRBV5-8 and TRBJ2-1): EAGVTQSPTHLIKTRGQQATLRCSPISGHTSVYWYQQALGLGLQFLLWYDEGEERNRGNFPPRFSGRQFPNYSSELNVNALELEDSALYLCASSSPRAASLAAPYNEQFFGPGTRLTVL.

The rearrangement joins TRBV2 to TRBJ2-2; 9 nucleotides agree with TRBD2. Germline V CDR1 and CDR2: SNHLY, FYNNEI. The CDR3 covers 15 residues. V shed 6 bases and J 4 bases; nucleotides not matched to a gene: 6. The CDR3 sequence is CASSPSGDRTGELFF. The CDR3 nucleotides are TGTGCCAGCAGCCCTAGCGGGGACCGCACCGGGGAGCTGTTTTTT.

This clone was counted once. The chain has TRBV7-2 and TRBJ1-2, with D perhaps matching TRBD1 (5 bases). The CDR3 totals 15 residues. Germline values: CDR1 SGHTA, CDR2 FQGNSA. V was clipped by 1 base and J by 4 bases, with 13 bases between them. The CDR3 bases are TGTGCCAGCAGCTTAGGGGGTCCCAGGGCCTATGGCTACACCTTC. It encodes CASSLGGPRAYGYTF.

This clone was seen once. The rearrangement joins TRBV9 to TRBJ2-3; TRBD1 might be the D (5 bases). Trimming stripped 3 bases from V and 4 bases from J, with 15 bases between. Germline lookup yields CDR1 SGDLS and CDR2 YYNGEE. This CDR3 contains 15 residues. CDR3 DNA: TGTGCCAGCAGCGGCGGCTTATCAGGGCCAGATACGCAGTATTTT. This codes for CASSGGLSGPDTQYF. Filled out from reference TRBV9 and TRBJ2-3, the complete variable domain reads DSGVTQTPKHLITATGQRVTLRCSPRSGDLSVYWYQQSLDQGLQFLIQYYNGEERAKGNILERFSAQQFPDLHSELNLSSLELGDSALYFCASSGGLSGPDTQYFGPGTRLTVL.

This clone was observed a handful of times. The chain has TRBV19 and TRBJ1-1; D unclear. The CDR3 sequence is 13 residues long. The V and J ends lost 3 bases and 1 base respectively, with 6 bases between them. The germline V gene encodes CDR1 LNHDA and CDR2 SQIVND (reference sequence). The DNA of the CDR3 is TGTGCCAGTAGTATTCGGAGGAACACTGAAGCTTTCTTT. It is translated as CASSIRRNTEAFF.

The V call is TRBV20-1, the J call TRBJ1-1; weak D call: TRBD1 (5 bases). V dropped 5 bases and J dropped 5 bases, with 9 bases sitting between them. The germline CDR1 and CDR2 sequences are DFQATT and SNEGSKA (reference sequence). The CDR3 sequence is 11 residues long. The DNA of the CDR3 is TGCAGTGCTGGCAGGGATACTGAAGCTTTCTTT. Its protein is CSAGRDTEAFF.